Sequencing of this T cell receptor beta chain was carried out in a study of multiple sclerosis patients with progressive multifocal leukoencephalopathy. General study results and limits: Expanded clones at PML onset predated and persisted through natalizumab therapy.

Noted time point: time of PML onset. T3 refers to blood collected at the onset of PML. Assay: immunoSEQ multiplex PCR; the TCRdb copy retains only in-frame clones and omits some. The table lists 30,000 or so clones, about 91% of them singletons. Per the germline V gene, CDR1 is LNHNV and CDR2 is YYDKDF (reference sequence). The CDR3 is made up of 18 amino acids. Trimming removed 0 bases from V and 0 bases from J, with 15 bases in between. To note about this clone: The antigen remains undetermined.

The material was PBMCs, obtained from a patient treated with natalizumab. The V gene is TRBV15, the J gene TRBJ2-1, with a possible D match to TRBD1 (6 bases). The clonotype was recovered from a woman aged 40 to 49 with progressive multifocal leukoencephalopathy. The CDR3 coding sequence is TGTGCCACCAGCAGAGATTTGGGTCAGGGGTACTCCTACAATGAGCAGTTCTTC. Its protein is CATSRDLGQGYSYNEQFF.